This T cell receptor (beta chain) was observed in a study of blood T cell repertoires in COVID-19. Profiled with immunoSEQ multiplex PCR; TCRdb holds only in-frame clones, not every one. The sample has 200,000 to 300,000 clones, more than 70% seen once. The CDR3 is made up of 15 amino acids. CDR1 is LNHDA and CDR2 is SQIVND in the germline V gene (reference sequence). With 7 bases clipped from V and 6 bases from J, the junction kept 6 bases outside the gene matches. The TCR comes from a woman between 40 and 55 years old with acute COVID-19. Sequenced input: PBMCs or T cells enriched from blood (not recorded which). The chain links TRBV19 to TRBJ1-6, with TRBD1 matching 10 bases. CDR3 coding DNA: TGTGCCAGTACTCCCCGGGACAGGGGTAATTCACCCCTCCACTTT. It codes for CASTPRDRGNSPLHF.